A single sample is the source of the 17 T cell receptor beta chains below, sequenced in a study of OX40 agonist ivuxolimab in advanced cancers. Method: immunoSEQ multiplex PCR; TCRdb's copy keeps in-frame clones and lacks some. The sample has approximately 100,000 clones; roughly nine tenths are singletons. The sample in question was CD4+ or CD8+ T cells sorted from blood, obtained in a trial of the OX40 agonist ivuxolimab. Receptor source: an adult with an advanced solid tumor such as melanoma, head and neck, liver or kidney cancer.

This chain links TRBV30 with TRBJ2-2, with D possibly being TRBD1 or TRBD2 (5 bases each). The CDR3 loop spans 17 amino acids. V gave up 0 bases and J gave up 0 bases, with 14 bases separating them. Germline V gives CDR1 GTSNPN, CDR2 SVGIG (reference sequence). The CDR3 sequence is CAWSVGRDLPNTGELFF. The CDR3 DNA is TGTGCCTGGAGTGTGGGCCGGGACCTACCGAACACCGGGGAGCTGTTTTTT.

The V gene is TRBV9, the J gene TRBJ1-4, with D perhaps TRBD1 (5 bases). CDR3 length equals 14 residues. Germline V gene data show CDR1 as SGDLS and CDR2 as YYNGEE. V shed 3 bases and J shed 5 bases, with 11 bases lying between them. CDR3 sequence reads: CASSAGDGNEKLFF. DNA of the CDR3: TGTGCCAGCAGCGCCGGGGACGGGAATGAAAAACTGTTTTTT.

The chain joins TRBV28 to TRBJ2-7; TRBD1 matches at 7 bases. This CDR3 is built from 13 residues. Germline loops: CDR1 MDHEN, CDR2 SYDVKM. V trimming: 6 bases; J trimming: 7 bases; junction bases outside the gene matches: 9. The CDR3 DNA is TGTGCCAGCAGACCGGGACAGTATCGAGAGCAGTACTTC. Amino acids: CASRPGQYREQYF. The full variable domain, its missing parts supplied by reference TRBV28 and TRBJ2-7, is DVKVTQSSRYLVKRTGEKVFLECVQDMDHENMFWYRQDPGLGLRLIYFSYDVKMKEKGDIPEGYSVSREKKERFSLILESASTNQTSMYLCASRPGQYREQYFGPGTRLTVT.

The CDR3 is CASSLGYSGNTIYF. In DNA, the CDR3 is TGTGCCAGCAGCTTAGGTTACTCTGGAAACACCATATATTTT. The chain employs TRBV5-6 and TRBJ1-3, with D hard to call. CDR1 is SGHDT and CDR2 is YYEEEE in the germline V gene. The V end lost 2 bases, the J end lost 0 bases, and 6 bases lay between the germline ends. This CDR3 is 14 amino acids long.

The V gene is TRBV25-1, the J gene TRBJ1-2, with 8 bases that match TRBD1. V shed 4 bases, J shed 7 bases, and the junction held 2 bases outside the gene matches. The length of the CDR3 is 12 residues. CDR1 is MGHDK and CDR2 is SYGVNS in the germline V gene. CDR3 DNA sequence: TGTGCCAGCAGTGCCGACAGGGGTGGCTACACCTTC. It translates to CASSADRGGYTF.

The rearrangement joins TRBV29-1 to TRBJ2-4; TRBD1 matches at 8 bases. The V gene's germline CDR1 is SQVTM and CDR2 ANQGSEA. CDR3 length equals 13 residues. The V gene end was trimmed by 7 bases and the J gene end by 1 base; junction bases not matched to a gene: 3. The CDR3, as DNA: TGCAGCGCCGCAGGGGGCGCCAAAAACATTCAGTACTTC. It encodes CSAAGGAKNIQYF.

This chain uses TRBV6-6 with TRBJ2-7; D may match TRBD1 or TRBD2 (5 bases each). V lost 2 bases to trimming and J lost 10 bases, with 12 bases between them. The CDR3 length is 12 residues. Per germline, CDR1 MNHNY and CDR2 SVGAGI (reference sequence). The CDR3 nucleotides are TGTGCCAGCAGTTACGAAGCCCGGGGCCAGTACTTC. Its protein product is CASSYEARGQYF.

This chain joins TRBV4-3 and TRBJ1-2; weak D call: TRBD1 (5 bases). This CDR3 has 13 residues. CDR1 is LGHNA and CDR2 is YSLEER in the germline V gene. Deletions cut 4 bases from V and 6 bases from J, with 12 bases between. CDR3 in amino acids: CASSPGTYNGYTF. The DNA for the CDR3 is TGCGCCAGCAGCCCCGGGACCTACAATGGCTACACCTTC.

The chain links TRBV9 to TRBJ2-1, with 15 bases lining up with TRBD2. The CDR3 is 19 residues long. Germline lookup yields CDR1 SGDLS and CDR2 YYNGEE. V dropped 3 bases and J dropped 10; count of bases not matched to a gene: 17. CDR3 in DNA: TGTGCCAGCAGCGCCCTTTCGGGACTAGCGGGGGGCCCCGCAAAGGAGCAGTTCTTC. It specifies CASSALSGLAGGPAKEQFF.

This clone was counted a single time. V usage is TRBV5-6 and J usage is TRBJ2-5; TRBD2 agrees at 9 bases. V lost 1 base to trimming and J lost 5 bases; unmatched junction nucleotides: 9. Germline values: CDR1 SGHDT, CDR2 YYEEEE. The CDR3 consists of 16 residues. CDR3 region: CASSLLGGGAFETQYF. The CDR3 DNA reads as TGTGCCAGCAGCTTGTTAGGCGGGGGGGCTTTTGAGACCCAGTACTTC. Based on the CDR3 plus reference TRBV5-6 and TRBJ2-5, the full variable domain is DAGVTQSPTHLIKTRGQQVTLRCSPKSGHDTVSWYQQALGQGPQFIFQYYEEEERQRGNFPDRFSGHQFPNYSSELNVNALLLGDSALYLCASSLLGGGAFETQYFGPGTRLLVL.

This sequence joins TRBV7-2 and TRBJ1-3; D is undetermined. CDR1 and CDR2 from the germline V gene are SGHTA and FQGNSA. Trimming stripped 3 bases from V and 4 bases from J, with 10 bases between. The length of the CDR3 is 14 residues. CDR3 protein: CASSFQTAGNTIYF. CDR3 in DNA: TGTGCCAGCAGCTTTCAGACGGCAGGAAACACCATATATTTT.

This CDR3 reads CASSLVGGAYEQYF. The CDR3 coding sequence is TGTGCCAGCAGCTTAGTTGGGGGGGCCTACGAGCAGTACTTC. The chain uses TRBV7-9 and TRBJ2-7; 7 nucleotides line up with TRBD2. CDR3 length equals 14 residues. The V and J ends lost 1 base and 2 bases, in that order; junction bases with no gene match: 2. CDR1 and CDR2 (germline): SEHNR, FQNEAQ (reference sequence).

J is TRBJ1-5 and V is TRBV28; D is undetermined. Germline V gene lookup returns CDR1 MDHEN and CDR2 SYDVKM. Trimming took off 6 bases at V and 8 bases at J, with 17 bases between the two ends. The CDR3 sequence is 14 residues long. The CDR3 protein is CASRTGTVREPQHF. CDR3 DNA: TGTGCCAGCAGGACGGGCACGGTACGTGAGCCCCAGCATTTT. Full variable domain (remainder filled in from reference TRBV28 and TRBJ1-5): DVKVTQSSRYLVKRTGEKVFLECVQDMDHENMFWYRQDPGLGLRLIYFSYDVKMKEKGDIPEGYSVSREKKERFSLILESASTNQTSMYLCASRTGTVREPQHFGDGTRLSIL.

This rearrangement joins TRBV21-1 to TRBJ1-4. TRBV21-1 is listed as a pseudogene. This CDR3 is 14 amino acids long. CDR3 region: CASSKAGTNEKLFF. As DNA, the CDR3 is TGTGCCAGCAGCAAAGCGGGGACTAATGAAAAACTGTTTTTT.

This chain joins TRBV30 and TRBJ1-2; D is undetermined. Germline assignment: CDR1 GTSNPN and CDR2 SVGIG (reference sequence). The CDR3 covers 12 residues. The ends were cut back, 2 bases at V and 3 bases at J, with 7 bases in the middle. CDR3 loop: CAWSTGYYGYTF. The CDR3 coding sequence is TGTGCCTGGAGTACCGGGTACTATGGCTACACCTTC.

The CDR3 loop is CASSEAEKLFF. CDR3 sequence (DNA): TGTGCCAGCAGTGAAGCAGAGAAACTGTTTTTT. V is TRBV2 and J is TRBJ1-4, with D hard to call. V gave up 0 bases and J gave up 11 bases, with 4 bases separating them. CDR1 and CDR2 from the germline V gene are SNHLY and FYNNEI. The CDR3 runs to 11 residues.

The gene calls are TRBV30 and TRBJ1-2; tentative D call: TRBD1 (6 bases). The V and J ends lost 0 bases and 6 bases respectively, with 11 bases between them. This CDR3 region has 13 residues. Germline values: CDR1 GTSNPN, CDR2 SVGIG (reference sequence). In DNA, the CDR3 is TGTGCCTGGAGTGTTATGGGGGGCAATGGCTACACCTTC. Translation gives CAWSVMGGNGYTF.